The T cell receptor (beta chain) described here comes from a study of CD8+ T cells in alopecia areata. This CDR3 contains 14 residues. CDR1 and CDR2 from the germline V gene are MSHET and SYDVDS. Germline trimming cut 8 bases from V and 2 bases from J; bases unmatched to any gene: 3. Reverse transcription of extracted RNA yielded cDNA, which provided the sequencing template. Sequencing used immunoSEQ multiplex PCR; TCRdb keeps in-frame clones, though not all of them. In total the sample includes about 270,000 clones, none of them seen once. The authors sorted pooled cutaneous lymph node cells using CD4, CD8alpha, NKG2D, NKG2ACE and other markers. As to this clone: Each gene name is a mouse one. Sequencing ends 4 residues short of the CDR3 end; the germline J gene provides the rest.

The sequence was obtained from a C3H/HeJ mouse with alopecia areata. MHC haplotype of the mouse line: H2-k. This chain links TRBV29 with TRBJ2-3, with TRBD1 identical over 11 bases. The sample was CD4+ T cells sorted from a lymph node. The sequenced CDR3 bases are TGTGCTAGCCGGACAGGGGGCGATGCAGAA. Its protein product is CASRTGGDAE. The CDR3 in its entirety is CASRTGGDAETLYF.